This T cell receptor beta chain was sequenced for a study of blood T cell repertoires in COVID-19. Study-wide context: Spain, Italy and the United States supplied samples that represented acute and convalescent COVID-19. Nucleic acid was either cDNA or gDNA, and it came from T cells, B-cell-depleted T cells, or PBMCs.

In the study's own analysis: The authors estimated nucleated cell counts from reference gene primer amplification. Measured with immunoSEQ multiplex PCR; TCRdb has only the in-frame clones, and not every one. Clonal size and the V and J genes are those of that table, whereas D and trimming came from the DNA. The sample contains around 120,000 clones, around 85% of which appear only once. V dropped 6 bases and J dropped 0 bases, with 12 bases sitting between them. The germline V gene encodes CDR1 MNHEY and CDR2 SVGAGI. This CDR3 is 15 amino acids long. On this clone: Other DNA sequences within the sample encode an identical CDR3.

This receptor was taken from a man between 70 and 80 years old with active or convalescent COVID-19. The chain couples TRBV6-5 to TRBJ1-5; a weak D match, TRBD1 (5 bases). The sample comprised peripheral blood. This CDR3 is CASSLTGDSNQPQHF. CDR3 nucleotide sequence: TGTGCCAGCAGCCTAACAGGAGATAGCAATCAGCCCCAGCATTTT.